This record concerns one T cell receptor beta chain sequence. What it recognizes is unknown. These data come from a study of blood T cells in healthy people across ages. The CDR3 extends over 15 amino acids. Trimming took off 5 bases at V and 10 bases at J, with 21 bases between the two ends. Looked up from germline, CDR1 is SGHTA and CDR2 is FQGNSA. Then a second PCR, running roughly 7 to 12 cycles, was carried out with a sample-barcoded 5' primer and a J-beta primer mix. TCRdb reprocessed the 5' RACE reads via MiXCR and lists one record per CDR3 protein. The sample includes roughly 500,000 distinct CDR3 sequences, about 26% of them seen just once. Study-wide results and limits: A roughly linear age-dependent decrease characterized TCR beta diversity per million T cells. CMV status of donors was not determined, possibly confounding expanded clonotype changes. Among long-lived donors, naive CD4+ cells were more numerous and diversity higher than in aged donors.

Total RNA extraction produced at least 5.5 micrograms (per sample) for the study. The chain carries TRBV7-2 and TRBJ2-4, with D perhaps matching TRBD1 or TRBD2 (6 bases each). The clonotype comes from a woman between 70 and 85 years old in good health. The sample was blood. The CDR3 region has the DNA TGTGCCAGCAGCCCCCGTTGGGGGCGGGAAATGATTCAGTACTTC. Residues: CASSPRWGREMIQYF.